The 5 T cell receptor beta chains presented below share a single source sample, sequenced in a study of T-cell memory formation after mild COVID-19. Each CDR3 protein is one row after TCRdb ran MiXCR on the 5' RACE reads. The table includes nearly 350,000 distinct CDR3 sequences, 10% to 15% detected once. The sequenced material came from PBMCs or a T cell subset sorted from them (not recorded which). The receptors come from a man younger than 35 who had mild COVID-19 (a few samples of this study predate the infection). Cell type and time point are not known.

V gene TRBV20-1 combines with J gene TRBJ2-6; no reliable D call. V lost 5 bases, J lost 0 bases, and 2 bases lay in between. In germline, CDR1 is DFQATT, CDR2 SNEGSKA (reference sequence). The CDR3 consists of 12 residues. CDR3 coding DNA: TGCAGTGCTCCCTCTGGGGCCAACGTCCTGACTTTC. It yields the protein CSAPSGANVLTF.

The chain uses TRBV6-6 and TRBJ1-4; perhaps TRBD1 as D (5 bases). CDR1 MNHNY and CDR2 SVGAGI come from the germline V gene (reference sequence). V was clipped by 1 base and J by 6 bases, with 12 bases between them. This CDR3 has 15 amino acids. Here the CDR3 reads CASSYWALGDEKLFF. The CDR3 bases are TGTGCCAGCAGTTACTGGGCCTTGGGGGATGAAAAACTGTTTTTT.

As DNA, the CDR3 is TGTGCCGGAGAAAGGGACATATCCTACGAGCAGTACTTC. Its protein product is CAGERDISYEQYF. The chain links TRBV25-1 to TRBJ2-7; a possible D gene is TRBD1 (6 bases). Germline assignment: CDR1 MGHDK and CDR2 SYGVNS. Trimming left V 11 bases short and J 1 base short, with 15 bases between. This CDR3 region has 13 residues.

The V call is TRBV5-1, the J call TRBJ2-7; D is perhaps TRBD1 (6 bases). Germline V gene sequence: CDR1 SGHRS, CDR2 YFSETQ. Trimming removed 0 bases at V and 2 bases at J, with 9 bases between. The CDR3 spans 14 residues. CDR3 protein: CASSLAGAAYEQYF. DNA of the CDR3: TGCGCCAGCAGCTTGGCAGGGGCTGCCTACGAGCAGTACTTC.

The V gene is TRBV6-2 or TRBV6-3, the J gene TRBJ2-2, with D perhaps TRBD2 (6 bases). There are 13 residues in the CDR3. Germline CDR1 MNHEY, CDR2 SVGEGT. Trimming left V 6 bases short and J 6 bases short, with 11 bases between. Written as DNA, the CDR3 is TGTGCCAGCAGAGGCTGGGGGGCCGGGGAGCTGTTTTTT. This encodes CASRGWGAGELFF.